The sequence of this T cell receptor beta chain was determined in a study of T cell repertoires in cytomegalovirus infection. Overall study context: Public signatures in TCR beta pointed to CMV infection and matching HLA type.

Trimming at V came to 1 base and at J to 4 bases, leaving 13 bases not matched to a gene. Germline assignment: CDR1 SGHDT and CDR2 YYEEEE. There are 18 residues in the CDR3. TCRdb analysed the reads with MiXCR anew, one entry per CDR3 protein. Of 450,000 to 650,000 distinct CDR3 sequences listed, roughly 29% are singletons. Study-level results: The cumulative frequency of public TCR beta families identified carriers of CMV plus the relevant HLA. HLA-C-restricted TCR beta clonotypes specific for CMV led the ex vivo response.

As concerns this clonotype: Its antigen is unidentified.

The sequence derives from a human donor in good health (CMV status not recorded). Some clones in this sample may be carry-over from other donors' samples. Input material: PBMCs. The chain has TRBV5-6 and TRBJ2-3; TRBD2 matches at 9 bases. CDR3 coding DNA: TGTGCCAGCAGCTTGACACCCTGGAATGCGGGAGGGGCAGATACGCAGTATTTT. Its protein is CASSLTPWNAGGADTQYF.